Sequencing of this T cell receptor beta chain was carried out in a study of blood T cell repertoires in COVID-19. Study overall: Samples of COVID-19 (acute and convalescent) were obtained from the United States, Italy and Spain. Nucleic acid was either cDNA or gDNA, and it came from T cells, B-cell-depleted T cells, or PBMCs.

In the study's own analysis: Amplification of reference gene primers provided the estimated nucleated cell counts. Produced via immunoSEQ multiplex PCR; TCRdb's table is partial and in-frame only. Clone size and the V and J calls come from that table; the DNA yielded D and trimming. The repertoire holds more than 200,000 clones, with roughly 84% as singletons. Followed longitudinally, the Seattle patients had been enrolled during active infection. From germline, CDR1 is SGHNT and CDR2 YYREEE (reference sequence). This CDR3 is 14 amino acids long. Trimming pared 0 bases from V and 5 bases from J, leaving 10 bases between.

The sample consisted of peripheral blood. The V gene is TRBV5-4, the J gene TRBJ2-3, with D unclear. The clonotype originates from a woman older than 75 with COVID-19, enrolled during active disease. CDR3 DNA: TGTGCCAGCAGCTTGGGGGCAGGAAGAGATACGCAGTATTTT. Encoded protein: CASSLGAGRDTQYF.